This TCR beta chain was recorded in a study of blood T cell repertoires in COVID-19. In the source study's methods: Reference gene primer amplification yielded estimated nucleated cell counts. The repertoire was sequenced with immunoSEQ multiplex PCR; TCRdb's copy has only in-frame clones and lacks some. V and J calls plus clone size are reproduced from that table; the DNA served to infer D and trimming. Of 200,000 to 250,000 clones listed, around 90% are singletons. The germline gives CDR1 LGHDT, CDR2 YNNKEL (reference sequence). V gave up 8 bases and J gave up 7 bases, with 10 bases separating them. The CDR3 contains 11 residues.

Sequences were obtained from PBMCs or T cells enriched from blood (not recorded which). The chain has TRBV3-1 (or the pseudogene TRBV3-2) and TRBJ2-3; D possibly corresponds to TRBD1 (5 bases). The TCR comes from a man younger than 40 who had recovered from COVID-19. The CDR3 nucleotides read TGTGCCAGCGTTAAGGGGAATACGCAGTATTTT. Translated, it gives CASVKGNTQYF.